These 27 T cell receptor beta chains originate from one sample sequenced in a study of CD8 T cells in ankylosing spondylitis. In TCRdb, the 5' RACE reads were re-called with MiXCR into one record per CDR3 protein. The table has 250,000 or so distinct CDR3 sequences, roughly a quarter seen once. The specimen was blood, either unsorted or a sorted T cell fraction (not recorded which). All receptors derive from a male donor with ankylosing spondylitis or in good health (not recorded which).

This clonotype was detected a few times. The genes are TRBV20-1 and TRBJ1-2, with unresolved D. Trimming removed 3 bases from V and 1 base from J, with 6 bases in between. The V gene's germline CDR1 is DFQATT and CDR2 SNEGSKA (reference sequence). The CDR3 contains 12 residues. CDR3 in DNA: TGCAGTGCTAGTCTTAATAACTATGGCTACACCTTC. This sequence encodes CSASLNNYGYTF.

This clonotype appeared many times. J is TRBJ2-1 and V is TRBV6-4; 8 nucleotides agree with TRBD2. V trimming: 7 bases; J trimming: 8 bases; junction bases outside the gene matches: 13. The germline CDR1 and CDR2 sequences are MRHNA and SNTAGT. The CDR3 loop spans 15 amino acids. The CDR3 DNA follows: TGTGCCAGCAAACGACTAGCGCGGCTCTTTGATGAGCAGTTCTTC. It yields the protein CASKRLARLFDEQFF.

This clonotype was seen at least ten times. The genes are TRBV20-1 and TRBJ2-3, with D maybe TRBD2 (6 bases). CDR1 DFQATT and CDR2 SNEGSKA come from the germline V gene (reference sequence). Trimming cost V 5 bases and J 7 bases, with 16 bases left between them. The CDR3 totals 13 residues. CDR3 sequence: CSAPVLTSNTQYF. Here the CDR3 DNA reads TGCAGTGCTCCCGTGCTGACTAGTAATACGCAGTATTTT.

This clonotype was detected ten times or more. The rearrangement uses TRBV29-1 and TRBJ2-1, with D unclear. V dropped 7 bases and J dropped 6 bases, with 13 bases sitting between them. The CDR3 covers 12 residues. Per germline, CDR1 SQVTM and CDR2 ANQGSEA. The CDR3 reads CSAHDDVNEQFF. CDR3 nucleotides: TGCAGCGCCCATGATGACGTCAATGAGCAGTTCTTC.

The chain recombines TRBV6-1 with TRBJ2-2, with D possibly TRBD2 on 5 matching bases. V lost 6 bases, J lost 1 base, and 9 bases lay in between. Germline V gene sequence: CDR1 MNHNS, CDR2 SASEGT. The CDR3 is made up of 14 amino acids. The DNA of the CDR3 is TGTGCCAGCAGCCCGCGGGTGAACACCGGGGAGCTGTTTTTT. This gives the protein CASSPRVNTGELFF.

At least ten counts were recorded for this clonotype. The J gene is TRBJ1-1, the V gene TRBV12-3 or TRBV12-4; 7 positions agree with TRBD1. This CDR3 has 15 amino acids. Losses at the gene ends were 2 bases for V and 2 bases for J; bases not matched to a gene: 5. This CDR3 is CASSLRTGLNTEAFF. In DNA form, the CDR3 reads TGTGCCAGCAGTTTACGGACAGGCCTAAACACTGAAGCTTTCTTT.

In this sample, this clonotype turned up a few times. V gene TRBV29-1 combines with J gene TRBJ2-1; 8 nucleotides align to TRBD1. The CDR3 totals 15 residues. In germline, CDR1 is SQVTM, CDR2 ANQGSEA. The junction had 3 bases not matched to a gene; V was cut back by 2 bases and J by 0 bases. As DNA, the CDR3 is TGCAGCGTTGAAAGACAGGGGAGCTCCTACAATGAGCAGTTCTTC. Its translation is CSVERQGSSYNEQFF.

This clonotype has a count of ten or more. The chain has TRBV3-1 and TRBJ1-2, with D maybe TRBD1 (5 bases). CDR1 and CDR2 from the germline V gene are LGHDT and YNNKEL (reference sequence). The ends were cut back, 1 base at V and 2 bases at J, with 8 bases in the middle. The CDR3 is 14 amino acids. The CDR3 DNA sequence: TGTGCCAGCAGCCAAGTGGGGGTAAACTATGGCTACACCTTC. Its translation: CASSQVGVNYGYTF.

CDR3 DNA sequence: TGTGCCAGCAGCTTAGGGCTAGCGGGGCCATACGAGCAGTACTTC. Translating it yields CASSLGLAGPYEQYF. The chain is built from TRBV7-2 and TRBJ2-7; 9 bases are a match to TRBD2. The CDR3 runs to 15 residues. From germline, CDR1 is SGHTA and CDR2 FQGNSA. Germline trimming cut 1 base from V and 4 bases from J; bases unmatched to any gene: 5.

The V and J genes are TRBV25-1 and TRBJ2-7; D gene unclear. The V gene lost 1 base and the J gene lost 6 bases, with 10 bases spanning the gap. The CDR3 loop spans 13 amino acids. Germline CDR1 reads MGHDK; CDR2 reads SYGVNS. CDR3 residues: CASSELPWSEQYF. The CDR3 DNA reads TGTGCCAGCAGTGAATTACCCTGGAGCGAGCAGTACTTC.

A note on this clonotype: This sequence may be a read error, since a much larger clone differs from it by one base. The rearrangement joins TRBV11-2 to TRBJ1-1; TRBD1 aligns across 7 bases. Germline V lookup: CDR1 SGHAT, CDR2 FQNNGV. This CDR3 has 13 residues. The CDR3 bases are TGTACCAGCAGCCAGCCTGCAGGGGGGGAAGCTTTCTTT. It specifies CTSSQPAGGEAFF.

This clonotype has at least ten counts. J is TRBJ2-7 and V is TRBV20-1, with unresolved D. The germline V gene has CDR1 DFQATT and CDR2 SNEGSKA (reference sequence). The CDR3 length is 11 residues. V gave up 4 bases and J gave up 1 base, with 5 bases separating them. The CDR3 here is CSAKTSYEQYF. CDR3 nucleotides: TGCAGTGCTAAGACGTCCTACGAGCAGTACTTC.

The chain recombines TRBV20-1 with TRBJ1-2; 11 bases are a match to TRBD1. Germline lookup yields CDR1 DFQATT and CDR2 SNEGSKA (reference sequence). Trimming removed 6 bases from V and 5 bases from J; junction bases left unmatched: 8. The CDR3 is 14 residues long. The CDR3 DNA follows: TGCAGTGCCACCCCGGGACAGGGGGGATATGGCTACACCTTC. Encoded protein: CSATPGQGGYGYTF.

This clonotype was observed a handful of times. CDR3 amino acids: CASSQFSNTEAFF. The CDR3 bases are TGTGCCAGCAGCCAGTTCTCGAACACTGAAGCTTTCTTT. This chain links TRBV3-1 with TRBJ1-1; no clear D gene. There are 13 residues in the CDR3. V lost 3 bases and J lost 1, with 6 bases in between. Germline V gene sequence: CDR1 LGHDT, CDR2 YNNKEL (reference sequence).

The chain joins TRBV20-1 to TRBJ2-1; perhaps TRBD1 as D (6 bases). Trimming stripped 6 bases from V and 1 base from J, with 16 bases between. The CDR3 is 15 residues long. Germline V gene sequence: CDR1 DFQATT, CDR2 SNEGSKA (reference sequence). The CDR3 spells CSASDGTQSYNEQFF. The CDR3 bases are TGCAGTGCGAGTGACGGGACACAATCCTACAATGAGCAGTTCTTC.

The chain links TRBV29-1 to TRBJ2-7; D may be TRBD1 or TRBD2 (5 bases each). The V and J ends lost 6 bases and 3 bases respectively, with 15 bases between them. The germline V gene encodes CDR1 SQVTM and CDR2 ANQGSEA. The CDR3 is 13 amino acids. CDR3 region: CSVGGLGVYEQYF. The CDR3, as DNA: TGCAGCGTGGGCGGACTGGGGGTCTACGAGCAGTACTTC.

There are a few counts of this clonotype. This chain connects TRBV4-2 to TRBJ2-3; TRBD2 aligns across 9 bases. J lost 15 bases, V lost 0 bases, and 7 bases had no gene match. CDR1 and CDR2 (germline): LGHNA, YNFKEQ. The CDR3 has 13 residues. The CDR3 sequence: CASSQELAGDPYF. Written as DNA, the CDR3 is TGTGCCAGCAGCCAAGAGTTAGCGGGGGACCCCTATTTT.

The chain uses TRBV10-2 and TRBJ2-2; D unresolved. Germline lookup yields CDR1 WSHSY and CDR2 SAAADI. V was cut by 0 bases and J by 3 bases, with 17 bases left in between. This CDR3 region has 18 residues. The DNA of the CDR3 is TGCGCCAGCAGTGAGTCACCAATAAGCCTCCGGGACACCGGGGAGCTGTTTTTT. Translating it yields CASSESPISLRDTGELFF.

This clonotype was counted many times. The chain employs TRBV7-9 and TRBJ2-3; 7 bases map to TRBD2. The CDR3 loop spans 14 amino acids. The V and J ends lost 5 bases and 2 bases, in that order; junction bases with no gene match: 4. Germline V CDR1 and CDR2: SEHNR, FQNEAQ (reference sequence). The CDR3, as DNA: TGTGCCAGCAGCCTAGGGACTAACACAGATACGCAGTATTTT. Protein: CASSLGTNTDTQYF.

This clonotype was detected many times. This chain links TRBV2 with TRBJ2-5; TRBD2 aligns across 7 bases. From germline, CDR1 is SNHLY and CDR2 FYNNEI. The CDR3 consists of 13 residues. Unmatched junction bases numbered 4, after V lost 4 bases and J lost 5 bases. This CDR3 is CASSALARETQYF. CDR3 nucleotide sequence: TGTGCCAGCAGTGCACTAGCGAGGGAGACCCAGTACTTC.

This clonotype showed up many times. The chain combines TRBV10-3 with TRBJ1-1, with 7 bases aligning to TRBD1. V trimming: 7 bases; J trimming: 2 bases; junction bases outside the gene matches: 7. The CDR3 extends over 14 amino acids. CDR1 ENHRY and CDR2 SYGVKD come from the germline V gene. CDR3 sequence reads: CAIMGAGGNTEAFF. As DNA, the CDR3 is TGTGCCATCATGGGGGCAGGGGGAAACACTGAAGCTTTCTTT.

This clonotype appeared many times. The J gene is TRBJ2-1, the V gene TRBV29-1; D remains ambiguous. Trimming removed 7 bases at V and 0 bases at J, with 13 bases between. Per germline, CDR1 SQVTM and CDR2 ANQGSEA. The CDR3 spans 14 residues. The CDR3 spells CSGDALSSYNEQFF. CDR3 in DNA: TGCAGCGGTGACGCCCTGAGCTCCTACAATGAGCAGTTCTTC.

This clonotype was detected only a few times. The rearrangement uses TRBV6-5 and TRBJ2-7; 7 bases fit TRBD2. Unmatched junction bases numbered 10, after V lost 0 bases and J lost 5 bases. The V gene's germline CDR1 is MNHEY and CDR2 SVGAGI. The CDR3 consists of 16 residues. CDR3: CASSYSASWGGNEQYF. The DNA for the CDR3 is TGTGCCAGCAGTTACTCGGCGTCGTGGGGGGGGAACGAGCAGTACTTC.

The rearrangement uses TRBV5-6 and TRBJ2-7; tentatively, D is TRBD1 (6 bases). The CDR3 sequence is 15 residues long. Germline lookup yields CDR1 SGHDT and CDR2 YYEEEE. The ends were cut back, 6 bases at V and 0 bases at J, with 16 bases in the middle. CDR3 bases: TGTGCCAGCATCAGGAACAGGGTGAGCTCCTACGAGCAGTACTTC. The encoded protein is CASIRNRVSSYEQYF.

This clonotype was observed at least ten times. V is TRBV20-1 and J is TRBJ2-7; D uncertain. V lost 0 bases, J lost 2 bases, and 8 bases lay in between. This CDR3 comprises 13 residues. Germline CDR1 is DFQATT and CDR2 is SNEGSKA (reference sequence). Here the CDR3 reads CSARENRPYEQYF. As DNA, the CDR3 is TGCAGTGCTAGAGAGAACAGACCCTACGAGCAGTACTTC.

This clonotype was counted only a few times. Written as DNA, the CDR3 is TGCGCCAGCAGCCAAGATAGGTCAGCCAGCGGGACCTCCTACGAGCAGTACTTC. Translation: CASSQDRSASGTSYEQYF. The rearrangement uses TRBV4-1 and TRBJ2-7; 7 bases are a match to TRBD2. CDR1 and CDR2 (germline): MGHRA, YSYEKL. The CDR3 loop spans 18 amino acids. V dropped 0 bases and J dropped 0; count of bases not matched to a gene: 11.

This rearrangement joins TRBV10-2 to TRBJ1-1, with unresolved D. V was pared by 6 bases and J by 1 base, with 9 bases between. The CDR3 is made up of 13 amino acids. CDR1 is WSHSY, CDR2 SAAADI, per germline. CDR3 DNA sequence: TGCGCCAGCAGGGAGAGGCAGAACACTGAAGCTTTCTTT. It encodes CASRERQNTEAFF.